Listed below are T cell receptor beta chains from one sample, sequenced in a study of regulatory T cells in long-lasting Graves disease. MiXCR, run by TCRdb on the multiplex PCR reads, gives a single entry per CDR3 protein. The sample includes more than 400,000 distinct CDR3 sequences, 15% to 20% seen only once; the top ten take 9.5% to 15%. The same data also went into a second study, on T cells in Graves' hyperthyroidism and ophthalmopathy.

The sample consisted of peripheral blood mononuclear cells (PBMCs), taken at new diagnosis, from a patient treated with antithyroid drugs. Receptors were obtained from a man in his forties with Graves disease. Both conserved end residues are part of each CDR3. D genes are given only for firm matches. Size is stated for part of the rows, as once, few or many counts, or as a class when the clone is expanded.

TRBV28	TRBJ1-1	TRBD1	many	TGTGCCAGCAGTCAACGACAGGGGGGCACTGAAGCTTTCTTT	CASSQRQGGTEAFF
TRBV9	TRBJ1-3	TRBD1	NA	TGTGCCAGCAGCGACGACAGGGAATCCGGAAACACCATATATTTT	CASSDDRESGNTIYF
TRBV7-3	TRBJ2-7	NA	few	TGTGCCAGCAGCCCAGGGACTCAAGGTTACGAGCAGTACTTC	CASSPGTQGYEQYF
TRBV20-1	TRBJ2-3	TRBD2	many	TGCAGTGCTAGAATCACTAGCGGGTTTACAGATACGCAGTATTTT	CSARITSGFTDTQYF
TRBV5-1	TRBJ2-1	NA	NA	TGCGCCAGCAGCCTCAACAGGGTATCCTACAATGAGCAGTTCTTC	CASSLNRVSYNEQFF
TRBV20-1	TRBJ2-3	NA	many	TGCAGTGCTACCGCGGTCAGGGGCACAGATACGCAGTATTTT	CSATAVRGTDTQYF
TRBV11-2	TRBJ2-7	TRBD2	many	TGTGCCAGCAGAGATTCTAGCGGGAGTTATTACGAGCAGTACTTC	CASRDSSGSYYEQYF
TRBV11-2	TRBJ2-3	NA	many	TGTGCCAGCAGCTTAGTGTGGGCAGGGAAGGGCACAGATACGCAGTATTTT	CASSLVWAGKGTDTQYF
TRBV30	TRBJ2-2	NA	many	TGTGCCTGGAGTCCCTTTGGAGGGGGACCCCCGGTCGGGGAGCTGTTTTTT	CAWSPFGGGPPVGELFF
TRBV30	TRBJ1-2	NA	many	TGTGCCTGGAGTTCGGGGGCAGGGAGCTACACCTTC	CAWSSGAGSYTF
TRBV5-1	TRBJ2-1	NA	many	TGCGCCAGCAGCACCACGACTGTCAATGAGCAGTTCTTC	CASSTTTVNEQFF
TRBV2	TRBJ2-7	NA	many	TGTGCCAGCAGACCTGGACAGTCCCACGGCTACGAGCAGTACTTC	CASRPGQSHGYEQYF
TRBV12-3/TRBV12-4	TRBJ2-5	NA	many	TGTGCCAGCAGTTTCGGGGGGCTGGAGACCCAGTACTTC	CASSFGGLETQYF
TRBV6-2/TRBV6-3	TRBJ2-7	NA	once	TGTGCCAGCAGTGAAGACCCGGGACTGAGAACCTACGAGCAGTACTTC	CASSEDPGLRTYEQYF
TRBV30	TRBJ2-1	TRBD2	NA	TGTGCCTGGAGCGTTCGCTCCAGCGGGAGGGCCTATGAGCAGTTCTTC	CAWSVRSSGRAYEQFF
TRBV7-9	TRBJ2-3	TRBD2	NA	TGTGCCAGCAGCTTAGTCAGTGGCGGGAGGTCAGATACGCAGTATTTT	CASSLVSGGRSDTQYF
TRBV4-2	TRBJ1-5	NA	NA	TGTGCCAGCAGCCAAGTCCTCGGGGAGCCCCAGCATTTT	CASSQVLGEPQHF
TRBV5-5	TRBJ1-2	TRBD1	many	TGTGCCAGCAGCCCCAATGCCGGGACAGGTCACTATGGCTACACCTTC	CASSPNAGTGHYGYTF
TRBV20-1	TRBJ1-4	NA	NA	TGCAGTGCTGGAACCTTACAGGAAAAACTGTTTTTT	CSAGTLQEKLFF
TRBV29-1	TRBJ1-1	NA	many	TGCAGCGGTGGGCATAACACTGAAGCTTTCTTT	CSGGHNTEAFF
TRBV6-1	TRBJ2-7	NA	NA	TGTGCCAGTCGGTGGCCCACCTACGAGCAGTACTTC	CASRWPTYEQYF
TRBV5-1	TRBJ2-5	NA	few	TGCGCCAGCAGCCCCATTATTAACGGCGGGGAGACCCAGTACTTC	CASSPIINGGETQYF
TRBV2	TRBJ2-7	TRBD1	few	TGTGCCTCAGGGGGCCCATTCTCCTACGAGCAGTACTTC	CASGGPFSYEQYF
TRBV3-1	TRBJ1-2	NA	NA	TGTGCCAGCAGCCAAGAAGGCAACATGAGGGGCTACACCTTC	CASSQEGNMRGYTF
TRBV7-9	TRBJ1-2	TRBD1	NA	TGTGCCAGCAGCTTAGCGGTGGGACAGGGGTTGGGCTACACCTTC	CASSLAVGQGLGYTF